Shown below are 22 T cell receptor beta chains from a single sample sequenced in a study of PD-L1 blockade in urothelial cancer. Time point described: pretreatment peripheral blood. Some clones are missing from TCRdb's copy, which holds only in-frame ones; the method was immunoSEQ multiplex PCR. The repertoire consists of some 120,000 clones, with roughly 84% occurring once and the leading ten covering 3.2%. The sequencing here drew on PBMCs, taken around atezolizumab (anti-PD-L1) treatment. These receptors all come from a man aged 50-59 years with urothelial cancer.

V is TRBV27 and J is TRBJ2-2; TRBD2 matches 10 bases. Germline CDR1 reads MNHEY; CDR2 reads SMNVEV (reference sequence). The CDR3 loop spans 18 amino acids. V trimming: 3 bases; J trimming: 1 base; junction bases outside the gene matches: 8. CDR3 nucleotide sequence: TGTGCCAGCAGTTTCGGGACCAGCGGGAGGGTGAACACCGGGGAGCTGTTTTTT. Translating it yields CASSFGTSGRVNTGELFF.

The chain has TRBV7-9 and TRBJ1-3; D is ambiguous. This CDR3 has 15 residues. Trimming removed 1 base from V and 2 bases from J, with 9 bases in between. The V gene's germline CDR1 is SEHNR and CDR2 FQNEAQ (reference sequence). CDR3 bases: TGTGCCAGCAGCTTAGAAGTGGCAACTGGAAACACCATATATTTT. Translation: CASSLEVATGNTIYF.

Here the CDR3 reads CASISGRLASNTGELFF. Here the CDR3 DNA reads TGTGCCAGTATTTCCGGGAGGCTAGCTTCGAACACCGGGGAGCTGTTTTTT. V is TRBV19 and J is TRBJ2-2, with 7 bases fitting TRBD2. The CDR3 spans 17 residues. Trimming at V came to 7 bases and at J to 0 bases, leaving 11 bases not matched to a gene. CDR1 LNHDA and CDR2 SQIVND come from the germline V gene (reference sequence).

As DNA, the CDR3 is TGTGCCTGGAGAGGACAGGGAAATCAGCCCCAGCATTTT. Translation gives CAWRGQGNQPQHF. The chain links TRBV30 to TRBJ1-5; 8 positions match TRBD1. Looked up from germline, CDR1 is GTSNPN and CDR2 is SVGIG (reference sequence). Trimming removed 3 bases from V and 4 bases from J; junction bases left unmatched: 2. The CDR3 spans 13 residues.

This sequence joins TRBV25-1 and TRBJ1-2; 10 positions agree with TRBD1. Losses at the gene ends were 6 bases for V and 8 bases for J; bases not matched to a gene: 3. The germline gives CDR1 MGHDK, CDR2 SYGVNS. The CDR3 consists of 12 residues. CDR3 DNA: TGTGCCAGCAGCAGGGACAGGGGAGGCTACACCTTC. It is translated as CASSRDRGGYTF.

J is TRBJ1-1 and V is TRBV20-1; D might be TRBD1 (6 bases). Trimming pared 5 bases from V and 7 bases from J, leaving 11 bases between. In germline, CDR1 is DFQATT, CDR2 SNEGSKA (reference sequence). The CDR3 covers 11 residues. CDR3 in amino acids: CSAPRGFEAFF. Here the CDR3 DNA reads TGCAGTGCTCCAAGGGGGTTTGAAGCTTTCTTT.

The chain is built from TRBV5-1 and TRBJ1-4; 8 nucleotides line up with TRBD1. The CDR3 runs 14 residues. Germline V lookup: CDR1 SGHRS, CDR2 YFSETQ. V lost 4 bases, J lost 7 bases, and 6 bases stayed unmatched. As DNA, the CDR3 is TGCGCCAGCAGCAACGGACAGGGTGGTGAAAAACTGTTTTTT. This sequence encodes CASSNGQGGEKLFF.

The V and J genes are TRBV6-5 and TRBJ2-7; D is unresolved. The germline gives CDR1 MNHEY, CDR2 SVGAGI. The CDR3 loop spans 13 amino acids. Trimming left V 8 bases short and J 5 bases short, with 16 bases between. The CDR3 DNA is TGTGCCAGCGGAGCCCGGCGTTCTGACGAGCAGTACTTC. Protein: CASGARRSDEQYF.

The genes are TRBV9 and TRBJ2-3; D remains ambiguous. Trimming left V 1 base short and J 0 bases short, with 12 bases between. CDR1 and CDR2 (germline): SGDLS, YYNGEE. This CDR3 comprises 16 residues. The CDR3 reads CASSVSMRHSTDTQYF. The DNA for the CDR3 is TGTGCCAGCAGCGTATCCATGCGGCATAGCACAGATACGCAGTATTTT. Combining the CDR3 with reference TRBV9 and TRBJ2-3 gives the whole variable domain DSGVTQTPKHLITATGQRVTLRCSPRSGDLSVYWYQQSLDQGLQFLIQYYNGEERAKGNILERFSAQQFPDLHSELNLSSLELGDSALYFCASSVSMRHSTDTQYFGPGTRLTVL.

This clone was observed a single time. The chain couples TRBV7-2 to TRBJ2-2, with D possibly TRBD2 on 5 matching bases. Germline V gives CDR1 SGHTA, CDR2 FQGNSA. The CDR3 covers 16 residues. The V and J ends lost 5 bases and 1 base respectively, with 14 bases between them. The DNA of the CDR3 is TGTGCCAGCAGCCGGCCTAGCAGCCGGAACACCGGGGAGCTGTTTTTT. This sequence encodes CASSRPSSRNTGELFF.

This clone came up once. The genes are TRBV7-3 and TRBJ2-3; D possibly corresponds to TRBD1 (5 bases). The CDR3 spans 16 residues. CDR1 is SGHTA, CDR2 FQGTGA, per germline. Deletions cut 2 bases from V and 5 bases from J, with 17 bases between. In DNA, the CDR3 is TGTGCCAGCAGCTTATATCGGCCAACCCAGGGAGATACGCAGTATTTT. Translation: CASSLYRPTQGDTQYF.

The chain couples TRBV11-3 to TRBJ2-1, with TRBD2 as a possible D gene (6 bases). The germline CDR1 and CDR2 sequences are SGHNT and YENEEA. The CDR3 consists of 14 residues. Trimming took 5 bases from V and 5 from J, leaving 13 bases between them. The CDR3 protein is CASSRAGGDNEQFF. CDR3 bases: TGTGCCAGCAGCCGTGCTGGCGGGGACAATGAGCAGTTCTTC.

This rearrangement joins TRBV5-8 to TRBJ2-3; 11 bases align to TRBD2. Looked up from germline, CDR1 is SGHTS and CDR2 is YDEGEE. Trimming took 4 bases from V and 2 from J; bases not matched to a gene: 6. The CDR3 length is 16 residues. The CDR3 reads CASSTGTSGNTDTQYF. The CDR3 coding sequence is TGTGCCAGCAGCACCGGGACTAGCGGTAACACAGATACGCAGTATTTT.

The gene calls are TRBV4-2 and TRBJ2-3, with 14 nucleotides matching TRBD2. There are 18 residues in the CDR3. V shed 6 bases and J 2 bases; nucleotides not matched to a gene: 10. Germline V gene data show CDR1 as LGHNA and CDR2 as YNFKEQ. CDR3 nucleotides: TGTGCCAGCAGGGCTGGGACTAGCGGGAGACGGGCCACAGATACGCAGTATTTT. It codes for CASRAGTSGRRATDTQYF.

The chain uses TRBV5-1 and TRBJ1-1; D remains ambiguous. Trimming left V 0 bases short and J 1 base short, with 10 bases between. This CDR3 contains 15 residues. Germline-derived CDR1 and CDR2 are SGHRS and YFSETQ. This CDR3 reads CASSLVLSGNTEAFF. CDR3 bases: TGCGCCAGCAGCTTGGTCCTATCGGGGAACACTGAAGCTTTCTTT.

The CDR3 reads CASSFKPGGSYNEQFF. The CDR3 region has the DNA TGTGCCAGCAGCTTTAAGCCGGGAGGCTCCTACAATGAGCAGTTCTTC. The rearrangement joins TRBV7-9 to TRBJ2-1; 7 nucleotides match TRBD2. With V trimmed by 3 bases and J by 0 bases, 5 bases remained unmatched. CDR1 and CDR2 (germline): SEHNR, FQNEAQ (reference sequence). CDR3 size: 16 residues.

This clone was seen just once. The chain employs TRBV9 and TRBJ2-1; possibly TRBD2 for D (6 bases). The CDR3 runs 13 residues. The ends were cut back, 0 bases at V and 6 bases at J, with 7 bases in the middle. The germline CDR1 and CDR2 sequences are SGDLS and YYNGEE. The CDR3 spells CASSVGRVNEQFF. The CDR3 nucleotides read TGTGCCAGCAGCGTAGGGAGGGTCAATGAGCAGTTCTTC.

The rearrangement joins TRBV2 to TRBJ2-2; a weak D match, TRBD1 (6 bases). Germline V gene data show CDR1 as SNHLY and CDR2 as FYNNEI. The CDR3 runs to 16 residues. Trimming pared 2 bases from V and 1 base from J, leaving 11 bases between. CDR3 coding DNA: TGTGCCAGCAGTGAACGGACAGCATTGAACACCGGGGAGCTGTTTTTT. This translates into CASSERTALNTGELFF.

Here the CDR3 DNA reads TGTGCCAGCAGTGAAGTGGGGTGGGGGCACACTGAAGCTTTCTTT. Translation: CASSEVGWGHTEAFF. The chain couples TRBV6-1 to TRBJ1-1; tentatively, D is TRBD1 (6 bases). Germline V CDR1 and CDR2: MNHNS, SASEGT. The CDR3 covers 15 residues. V gave up 1 base and J gave up 3 bases, with 12 bases separating them.

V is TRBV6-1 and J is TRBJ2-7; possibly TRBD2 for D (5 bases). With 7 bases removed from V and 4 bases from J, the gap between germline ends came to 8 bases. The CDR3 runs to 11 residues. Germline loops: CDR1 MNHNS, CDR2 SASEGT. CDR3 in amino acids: CASTSLYEQYF. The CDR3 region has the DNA TGTGCCAGCACTAGCCTTTACGAGCAGTACTTC.

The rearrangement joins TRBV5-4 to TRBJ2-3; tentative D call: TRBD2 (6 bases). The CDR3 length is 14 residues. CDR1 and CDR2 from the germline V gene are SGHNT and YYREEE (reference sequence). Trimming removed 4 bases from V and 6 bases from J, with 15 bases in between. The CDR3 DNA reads TGTGCCAGCAGCGTCCGGGACTCATCGGATACGCAGTATTTT. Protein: CASSVRDSSDTQYF.

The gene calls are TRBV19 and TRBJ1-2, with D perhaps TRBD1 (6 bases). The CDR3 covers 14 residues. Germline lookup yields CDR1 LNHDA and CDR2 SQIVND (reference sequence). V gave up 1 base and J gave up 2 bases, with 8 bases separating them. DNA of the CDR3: TGTGCCAGTAGTATAGCAGGGGAAAACTATGGCTACACCTTC. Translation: CASSIAGENYGYTF.